The clone carrying this T cell receptor (beta chain) occurred many times. J lost 4 bases, V lost 4 bases, and 5 bases had no gene match. Germline CDR1 and CDR2: SEHNR and FQNEAQ (reference sequence). The CDR3 contains 14 residues. This record comes from a study of human T cells and chemical hapten exposure. Specified time point: patch test 1, 2 weeks after DPC sensitization. Sample treatment: therapeutic diphenylcyclopropenone sensitization with weekly scalp DPC. TCRdb passed the RACE reads through MiXCR, listing each CDR3 protein once. The data hold 300,000 to 400,000 distinct CDR3 sequences, with roughly 6.9% observed a single time.

This receptor was taken from a woman between 18 and 29 years old with alopecia areata. Some clones in this sample may be carry-over from other donors' samples. The chain uses TRBV7-9 and TRBJ1-1, with 8 bases fitting TRBD1. The specimen comprised whole blood, sampled in connection with sensitization to the hapten diphenylcyclopropenone (DPC). In DNA form, the CDR3 reads TGTGCCAGCAGCTCCCAGGGGGCGCGCACTGAAGCTTTCTTT. Residues: CASSSQGARTEAFF.